The clone carrying this T cell receptor beta chain occurred once. The antigen remains unidentified. The data were obtained in a study of OX40 agonist ivuxolimab in advanced cancers. Looking at the study overall: Earlier anti-PD-1, anti-PD-L1 or anti-CTLA-4 therapy was permitted; roughly 42% had received some.

Study observations and caveats: Individuals who were partial responders at 0.1-3.0 mg/kg had clonal expansion that ranked among the lowest.

Using immunoSEQ multiplex PCR, the repertoire was profiled, and TCRdb retains in-frame clones only, with some absent. The table includes some 100,000 clones, approximately 84% detected once. CDR3 length: 14 residues. Germline V gives CDR1 SNHLY, CDR2 FYNNEI. The V end was cut by 4 bases, the J end by 5 bases, with 12 bases between. This chain joins TRBV2 and TRBJ2-1, with D uncertain. This specimen consisted of CD4+ or CD8+ T cells sorted from blood, obtained in a trial of the OX40 agonist ivuxolimab. The receptor comes from an adult with an advanced solid tumor such as melanoma, head and neck, liver or kidney cancer. CDR3 in amino acids: CASSGLGEHNEQFF. The CDR3 nucleotides are TGTGCCAGCAGTGGACTTGGCGAGCACAATGAGCAGTTCTTC.